The rows below give T cell receptor beta chains drawn from one sample of a study of cytomegalovirus exposure and HLA in healthy donors. Produced via immunoSEQ multiplex PCR; TCRdb's table is partial and in-frame only. In the table there are some 120,000 clones, around 80% of which are singletons. The material sequenced was PBMCs. These receptors originate from a man under 40 in good health and CMV-seronegative. Each CDR3 is given with its conserved first and last residue. The D gene is left open where the match is weak. For some rows the clone size is stated as once, few or many, or as a class when expanded; others skip it.

v_gene: TRBV5-1
d_gene: TRBD1
j_gene: TRBJ1-2
abundance: NA
CDR3aa: CASSLGTGSNYGYTF
CDR3nt: TGCGCCAGCAGCTTGGGGACAGGGTCCAACTATGGCTACACCTTC

v_gene: TRBV6-5
d_gene: NA
j_gene: TRBJ2-3
abundance: NA
CDR3aa: CASSNRGGSTDTQYF
CDR3nt: TGTGCCAGCAGCAACAGGGGGGGGAGCACAGATACGCAGTATTTT

v_gene: TRBV5-1
d_gene: NA
j_gene: TRBJ2-5
abundance: NA
CDR3aa: CASSLTGDSETQYF
CDR3nt: TGCGCCAGCAGCTTGACAGGTGATTCGGAGACCCAGTACTTC

v_gene: TRBV6-5
d_gene: TRBD1
j_gene: TRBJ2-7
abundance: NA
CDR3aa: CASRRTGTGTHEQYF
CDR3nt: TGTGCCAGCAGACGTACCGGGACAGGGACCCACGAGCAGTACTTC

v_gene: TRBV7-6
d_gene: TRBD2
j_gene: TRBJ2-3
abundance: NA
CDR3aa: CASISNMGLAGAYTDTQYF
CDR3nt: TGTGCCAGCATCTCAAACATGGGACTAGCGGGGGCCTACACAGATACGCAGTATTTT

v_gene: TRBV13
d_gene: TRBD2
j_gene: TRBJ2-5
abundance: NA
CDR3aa: CASSSPSPGGQTQYF
CDR3nt: TGTGCCAGCAGCTCCCCTTCGCCGGGGGGGCAGACCCAGTACTTC

v_gene: TRBV4-2
d_gene: TRBD1
j_gene: TRBJ2-7
abundance: NA
CDR3aa: CASSQVPGTGHYEQYF
CDR3nt: TGTGCCAGCAGCCAAGTCCCCGGGACAGGGCACTACGAGCAGTACTTC

v_gene: TRBV27
d_gene: TRBD1
j_gene: TRBJ1-3
abundance: NA
CDR3aa: CASSLGTDSGNTIYF
CDR3nt: TGTGCCAGCAGTCTCGGGACAGACTCTGGAAACACCATATATTTT

v_gene: TRBV27
d_gene: NA
j_gene: TRBJ1-1
abundance: NA
CDR3aa: CASRGLGGRTEAFF
CDR3nt: TGTGCCAGCAGGGGACTGGGGGGGAGGACTGAAGCTTTCTTT

v_gene: TRBV7-7
d_gene: TRBD1
j_gene: TRBJ2-3
abundance: NA
CDR3aa: CASSSLPGQDPDTQYF
CDR3nt: TGTGCCAGCAGCTCCCTCCCGGGACAGGATCCAGATACGCAGTATTTT

v_gene: TRBV6-1
d_gene: TRBD1
j_gene: TRBJ1-4
abundance: NA
CDR3aa: CASTNRGRVEKLFF
CDR3nt: TGTGCCAGCACGAACAGGGGGCGGGTTGAAAAACTGTTTTTT

v_gene: TRBV10-3
d_gene: NA
j_gene: TRBJ1-1
abundance: NA
CDR3aa: CAIRAGANTEAFF
CDR3nt: TGTGCCATCCGGGCGGGGGCGAACACTGAAGCTTTCTTT

v_gene: TRBV5-4
d_gene: TRBD2
j_gene: TRBJ2-3
abundance: NA
CDR3aa: CASSLLAGRRTDTQYF
CDR3nt: TGTGCCAGCAGCTTACTAGCGGGGAGGCGCACAGATACGCAGTATTTT

v_gene: TRBV5-1
d_gene: NA
j_gene: TRBJ2-7
abundance: NA
CDR3aa: CASRPDSTYEQYF
CDR3nt: TGCGCCAGCAGACCCGACTCGACCTACGAGCAGTACTTC

v_gene: TRBV5-4
d_gene: NA
j_gene: TRBJ1-2
abundance: few
CDR3aa: CASSSQTMTGDYGYTF
CDR3nt: TGTGCCAGCAGCTCCCAGACAATGACAGGCGACTATGGCTACACCTTC

v_gene: TRBV5-4
d_gene: NA
j_gene: TRBJ1-3
abundance: NA
CDR3aa: CASSLAGNSGNTIYF
CDR3nt: TGTGCCAGCAGCTTGGCGGGGAACTCTGGAAACACCATATATTTT

v_gene: TRBV4-1
d_gene: NA
j_gene: TRBJ1-6
abundance: NA
CDR3aa: CASSQESQGWNSPLHF
CDR3nt: TGCGCCAGCAGCCAAGAATCTCAGGGGTGGAATTCACCCCTCCACTTT

v_gene: TRBV28
d_gene: TRBD1
j_gene: TRBJ1-1
abundance: NA
CDR3aa: CASSPQGARQHAIGPAEAFF
CDR3nt: TGTGCCAGCAGTCCACAGGGGGCGCGCCAACACGCGATTGGGCCCGCTGAAGCTTTCTTT

v_gene: TRBV6-6
d_gene: TRBD1
j_gene: TRBJ1-5
abundance: NA
CDR3aa: CASSPSDRGNQPQHF
CDR3nt: TGTGCCAGCAGTCCATCCGACAGGGGCAATCAGCCCCAGCATTTT

v_gene: TRBV25-1
d_gene: TRBD1
j_gene: TRBJ1-2
abundance: NA
CDR3aa: CASRPTGGGYGYTF
CDR3nt: TGTGCCAGCAGGCCGACAGGGGGCGGCTATGGCTACACCTTC

v_gene: TRBV27
d_gene: NA
j_gene: TRBJ2-6
abundance: NA
CDR3aa: CASSLSGGPGANVLTF
CDR3nt: TGTGCCAGCAGTTTATCGGGGGGACCTGGGGCCAACGTCCTGACTTTC

v_gene: TRBV6-1
d_gene: TRBD1
j_gene: TRBJ2-7
abundance: NA
CDR3aa: CASSEGQGYPYEQYF
CDR3nt: TGTGCCAGCAGTGAAGGACAGGGGTATCCCTACGAGCAGTACTTC

v_gene: TRBV30
d_gene: TRBD1
j_gene: TRBJ1-4
abundance: NA
CDR3aa: CAWKGRQGAPANEKLFF
CDR3nt: TGTGCCTGGAAAGGCCGACAGGGGGCGCCGGCTAATGAAAAACTGTTTTTT

v_gene: TRBV4-3
d_gene: NA
j_gene: TRBJ1-2
abundance: NA
CDR3aa: CASSQDKRNYGYTF
CDR3nt: TGCGCCAGCAGCCAAGATAAACGGAACTATGGCTACACCTTC

v_gene: TRBV4-1
d_gene: TRBD1
j_gene: TRBJ2-1
abundance: NA
CDR3aa: CASSLTSGTGNEQFF
CDR3nt: TGCGCCAGCAGCCTCACTTCCGGGACAGGCAATGAGCAGTTCTTC

v_gene: TRBV12-5
d_gene: NA
j_gene: TRBJ1-2
abundance: NA
CDR3aa: CASGLDWFGYTF
CDR3nt: TGTGCTAGTGGTTTGGACTGGTTTGGCTACACCTTC

v_gene: TRBV5-4
d_gene: TRBD2
j_gene: TRBJ2-7
abundance: once
CDR3aa: CASRLPGTSGSVEQYF
CDR3nt: TGTGCCAGCAGGTTACCAGGGACTAGCGGGAGCGTTGAGCAGTACTTC

v_gene: TRBV9
d_gene: NA
j_gene: TRBJ2-5
abundance: NA
CDR3aa: CASSAWEGGQETQYF
CDR3nt: TGTGCCAGCAGCGCGTGGGAGGGGGGCCAAGAGACCCAGTACTTC

v_gene: TRBV2
d_gene: NA
j_gene: TRBJ2-3
abundance: NA
CDR3aa: CASSVTERDTQYF
CDR3nt: TGTGCCAGCAGTGTAACAGAGAGAGATACGCAGTATTTT

v_gene: TRBV5-4
d_gene: NA
j_gene: TRBJ2-2
abundance: NA
CDR3aa: CASTLQGLNTGELFF
CDR3nt: TGTGCCAGCACTCTACAGGGCTTGAACACCGGGGAGCTGTTTTTT

v_gene: TRBV5-1
d_gene: TRBD1
j_gene: TRBJ2-7
abundance: NA
CDR3aa: CASRHNPGQGAYEQYF
CDR3nt: TGCGCCAGCAGACATAACCCGGGACAGGGGGCCTACGAGCAGTACTTC

v_gene: TRBV29-1
d_gene: TRBD1
j_gene: TRBJ1-2
abundance: NA
CDR3aa: CSVRGVGTFNEGYTF
CDR3nt: TGCAGCGTCAGGGGGGTGGGGACCTTTAATGAAGGCTACACCTTC

v_gene: TRBV5-1
d_gene: TRBD1
j_gene: TRBJ2-5
abundance: NA
CDR3aa: CASSLSRGMETQYF
CDR3nt: TGCGCCAGCAGCTTGAGCAGGGGGATGGAGACCCAGTACTTC

v_gene: TRBV10-3
d_gene: TRBD2
j_gene: TRBJ2-7
abundance: NA
CDR3aa: CAISGTSGNYEQYF
CDR3nt: TGTGCCATCAGTGGGACTAGCGGGAACTACGAGCAGTACTTC

v_gene: TRBV5-6
d_gene: NA
j_gene: TRBJ1-3
abundance: few
CDR3aa: CASSFPDPGRSGNTIYF
CDR3nt: TGTGCCAGCAGCTTTCCCGACCCAGGCCGCTCTGGAAACACCATATATTTT

v_gene: TRBV4-3
d_gene: NA
j_gene: TRBJ1-1
abundance: NA
CDR3aa: CASTPRAGSGTEAFF
CDR3nt: TGCGCCAGCACCCCGAGGGCAGGTTCGGGCACTGAAGCTTTCTTT

v_gene: TRBV19
d_gene: TRBD1
j_gene: TRBJ2-7
abundance: NA
CDR3aa: CASSIAGTGRWSEQYF
CDR3nt: TGTGCCAGTAGTATAGCCGGGACAGGGCGATGGTCCGAGCAGTACTTC

v_gene: TRBV10-2
d_gene: NA
j_gene: TRBJ1-5
abundance: NA
CDR3aa: CASTRLGGSNQPQHF
CDR3nt: TGCGCCAGCACCCGGTTGGGAGGGAGCAATCAGCCCCAGCATTTT

v_gene: TRBV19
d_gene: NA
j_gene: TRBJ2-3
abundance: NA
CDR3aa: CASSIAKITSTDTQYF
CDR3nt: TGTGCCAGTAGTATAGCAAAGATTACTAGCACAGATACGCAGTATTTT

v_gene: TRBV19
d_gene: NA
j_gene: TRBJ2-7
abundance: NA
CDR3aa: CASSYGQLYEQYF
CDR3nt: TGTGCCAGTAGTTACGGACAGCTCTACGAGCAGTACTTC

v_gene: TRBV5-8
d_gene: TRBD1
j_gene: TRBJ1-4
abundance: NA
CDR3aa: CASSFRQGGGTNEKLFF
CDR3nt: TGTGCCAGCAGCTTCCGACAGGGGGGGGGAACTAATGAAAAACTGTTTTTT

v_gene: TRBV11-2
d_gene: NA
j_gene: TRBJ1-2
abundance: NA
CDR3aa: CASSSRRLAGYTF
CDR3nt: TGTGCCAGCAGCTCAAGACGACTGGCTGGCTACACCTTC